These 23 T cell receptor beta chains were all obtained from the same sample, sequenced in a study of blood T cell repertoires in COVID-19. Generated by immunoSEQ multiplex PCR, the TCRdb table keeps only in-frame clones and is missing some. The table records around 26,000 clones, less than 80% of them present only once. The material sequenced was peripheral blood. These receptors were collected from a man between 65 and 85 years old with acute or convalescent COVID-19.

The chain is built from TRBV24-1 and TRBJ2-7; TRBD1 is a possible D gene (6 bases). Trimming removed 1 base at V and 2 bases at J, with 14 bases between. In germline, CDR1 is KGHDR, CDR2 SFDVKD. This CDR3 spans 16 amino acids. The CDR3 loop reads CATSDLGTTGTYEQYF. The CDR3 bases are TGTGCCACCAGTGATTTAGGGACGACAGGTACCTACGAGCAGTACTTC.

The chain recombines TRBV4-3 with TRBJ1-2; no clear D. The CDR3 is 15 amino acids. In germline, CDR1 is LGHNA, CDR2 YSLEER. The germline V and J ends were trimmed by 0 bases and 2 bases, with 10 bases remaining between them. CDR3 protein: CASSQDFGANYGYTF. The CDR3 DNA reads TGCGCCAGCAGCCAAGATTTCGGTGCGAACTATGGCTACACCTTC.

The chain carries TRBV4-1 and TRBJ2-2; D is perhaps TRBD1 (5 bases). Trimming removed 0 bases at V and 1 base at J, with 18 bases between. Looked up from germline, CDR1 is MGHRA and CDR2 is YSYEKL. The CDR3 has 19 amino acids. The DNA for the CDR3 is TGCGCCAGCAGCCAAGAAGGGGTGCGCCAGCCTGGGAACACCGGGGAGCTGTTTTTT. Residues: CASSQEGVRQPGNTGELFF.

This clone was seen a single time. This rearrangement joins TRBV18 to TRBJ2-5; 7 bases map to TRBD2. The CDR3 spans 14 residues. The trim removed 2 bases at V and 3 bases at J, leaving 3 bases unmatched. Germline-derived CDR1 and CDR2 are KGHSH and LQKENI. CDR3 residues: CASSPSAGEETQYF. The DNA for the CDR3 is TGTGCCAGCTCACCATCGGCGGGAGAAGAGACCCAGTACTTC.

For the CDR3, the DNA is TGTGCCAGCAGCTCCCGGGGGGAGACCCAGTACTTC. Protein product: CASSSRGETQYF. The rearrangement uses TRBV2 and TRBJ2-5; possible D gene TRBD2, 6 bases. CDR1 is SNHLY and CDR2 is FYNNEI in the germline V gene. Trimming stripped 6 bases from V and 5 bases from J, with 10 bases between. The CDR3 has 12 amino acids.

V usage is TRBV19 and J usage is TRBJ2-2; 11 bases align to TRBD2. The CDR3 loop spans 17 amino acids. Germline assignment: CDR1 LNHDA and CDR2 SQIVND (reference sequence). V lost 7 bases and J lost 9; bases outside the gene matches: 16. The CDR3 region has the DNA TGTGCCAGTACCGGCGAGGATAGACTAGCGGGACTGAGGGAGCTGTTTTTT. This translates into CASTGEDRLAGLRELFF.

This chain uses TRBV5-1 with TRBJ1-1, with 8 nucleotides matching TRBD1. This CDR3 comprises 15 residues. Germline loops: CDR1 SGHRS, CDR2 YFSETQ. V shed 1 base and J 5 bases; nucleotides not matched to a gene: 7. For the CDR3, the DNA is TGCGCCAGCAGCTTGAGCAGGACAGGGATGACTGAAGCTTTCTTT. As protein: CASSLSRTGMTEAFF.

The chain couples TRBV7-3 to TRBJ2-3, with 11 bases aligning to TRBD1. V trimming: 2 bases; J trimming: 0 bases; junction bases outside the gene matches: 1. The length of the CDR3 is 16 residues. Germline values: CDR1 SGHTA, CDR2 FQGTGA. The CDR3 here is CASSLGTGGSTDTQYF. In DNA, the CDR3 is TGTGCCAGCAGCTTAGGGACAGGGGGGAGCACAGATACGCAGTATTTT.

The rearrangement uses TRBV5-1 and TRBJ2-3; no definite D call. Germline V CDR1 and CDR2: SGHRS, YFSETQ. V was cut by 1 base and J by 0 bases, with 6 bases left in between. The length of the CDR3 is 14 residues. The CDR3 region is CASSLFRSTDTQYF. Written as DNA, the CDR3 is TGCGCCAGCAGCTTGTTTCGTAGCACAGATACGCAGTATTTT.

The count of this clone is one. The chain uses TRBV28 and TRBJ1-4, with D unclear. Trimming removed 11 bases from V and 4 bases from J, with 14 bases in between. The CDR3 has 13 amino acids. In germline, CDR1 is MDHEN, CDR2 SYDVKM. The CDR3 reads CASKGGGNEKLFF. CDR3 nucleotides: TGTGCCTCAAAGGGAGGAGGTAATGAAAAACTGTTTTTT. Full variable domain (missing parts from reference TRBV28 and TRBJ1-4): DVKVTQSSRYLVKRTGEKVFLECVQDMDHENMFWYRQDPGLGLRLIYFSYDVKMKEKGDIPEGYSVSREKKERFSLILESASTNQTSMYLCASKGGGNEKLFFGSGTQLSVL.

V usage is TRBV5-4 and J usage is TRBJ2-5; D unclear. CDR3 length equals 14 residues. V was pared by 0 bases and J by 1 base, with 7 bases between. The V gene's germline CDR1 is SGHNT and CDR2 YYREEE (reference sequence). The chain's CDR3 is CASSLGRSQETQYF. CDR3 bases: TGTGCCAGCAGCTTGGGACGGAGCCAAGAGACCCAGTACTTC.

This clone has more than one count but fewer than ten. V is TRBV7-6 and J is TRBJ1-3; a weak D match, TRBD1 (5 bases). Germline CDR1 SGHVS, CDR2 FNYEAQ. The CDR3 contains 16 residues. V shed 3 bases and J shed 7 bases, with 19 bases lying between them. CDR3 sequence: CASSFGKADSRNTIYF. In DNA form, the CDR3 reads TGTGCCAGCAGCTTCGGCAAGGCAGACAGCCGGAACACCATATATTTT.

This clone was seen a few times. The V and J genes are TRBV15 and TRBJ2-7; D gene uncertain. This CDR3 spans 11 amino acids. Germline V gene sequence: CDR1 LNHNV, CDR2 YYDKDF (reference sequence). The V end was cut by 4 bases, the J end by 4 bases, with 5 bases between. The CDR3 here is CATSNRYEQYF. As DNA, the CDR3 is TGTGCCACCAGCAACAGATACGAGCAGTACTTC.

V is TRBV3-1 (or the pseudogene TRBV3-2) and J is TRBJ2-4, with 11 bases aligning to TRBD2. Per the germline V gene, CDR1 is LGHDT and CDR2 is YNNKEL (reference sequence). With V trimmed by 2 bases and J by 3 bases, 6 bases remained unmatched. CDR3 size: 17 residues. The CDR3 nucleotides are TGTGCCAGCAGCCAATACGGGACTAGCGGAGACAAAAACATTCAGTACTTC. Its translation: CASSQYGTSGDKNIQYF.

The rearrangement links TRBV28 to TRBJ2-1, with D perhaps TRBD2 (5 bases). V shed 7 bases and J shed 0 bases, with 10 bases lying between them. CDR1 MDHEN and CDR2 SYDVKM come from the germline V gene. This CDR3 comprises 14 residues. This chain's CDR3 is CASKEAHSYNEQFF. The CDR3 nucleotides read TGTGCCAGCAAGGAGGCGCACTCCTACAATGAGCAGTTCTTC.

CDR3 region: CASSGGRYNEQFF. Here the CDR3 DNA reads TGCGCCAGTAGCGGGGGAAGGTACAATGAGCAGTTCTTC. V usage is TRBV10-1 and J usage is TRBJ2-1; TRBD2 matches 9 bases. The CDR3 runs 13 residues. V lost 9 bases, J lost 4 bases, and 4 bases stayed unmatched. CDR1 and CDR2 (germline): WNHNN, SYGVQD (reference sequence).

CDR3 loop: CASSRAADNHGYTF. The CDR3 DNA sequence: TGTGCCAGCAGCCGAGCCGCTGACAACCATGGCTACACCTTC. This chain joins TRBV28 and TRBJ1-2; the D is unclear. V lost 6 bases and J lost 6, with 17 bases in between. The CDR3 is 14 amino acids. Germline CDR1 reads MDHEN; CDR2 reads SYDVKM.

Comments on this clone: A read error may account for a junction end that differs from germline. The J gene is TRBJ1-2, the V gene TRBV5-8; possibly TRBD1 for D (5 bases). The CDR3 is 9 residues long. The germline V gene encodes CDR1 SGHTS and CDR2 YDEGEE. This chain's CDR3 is CASRVEGDF. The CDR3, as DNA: TGTGCCAGCAGAGTAGAAGGGGACTTC.

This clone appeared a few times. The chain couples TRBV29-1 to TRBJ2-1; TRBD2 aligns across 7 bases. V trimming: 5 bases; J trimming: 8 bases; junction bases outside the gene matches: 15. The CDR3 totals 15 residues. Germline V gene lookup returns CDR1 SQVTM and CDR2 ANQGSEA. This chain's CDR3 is CSVFSTWRGMDEQFF. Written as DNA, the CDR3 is TGCAGCGTTTTCTCCACTTGGCGGGGGATGGATGAGCAGTTCTTC.

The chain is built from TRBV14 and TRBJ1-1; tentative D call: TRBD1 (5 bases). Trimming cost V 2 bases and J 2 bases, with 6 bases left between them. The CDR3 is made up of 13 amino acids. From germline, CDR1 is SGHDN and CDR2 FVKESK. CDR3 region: CASSQQGNTEAFF. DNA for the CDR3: TGTGCCAGCAGCCAACAGGGCAACACTGAAGCTTTCTTT.

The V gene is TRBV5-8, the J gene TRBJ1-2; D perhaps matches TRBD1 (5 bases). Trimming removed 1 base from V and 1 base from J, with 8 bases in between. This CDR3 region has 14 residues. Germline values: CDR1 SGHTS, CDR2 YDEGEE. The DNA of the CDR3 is TGTGCCAGCAGCTTGCCTGACAGTAACTATGGCTACACCTTC. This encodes CASSLPDSNYGYTF.

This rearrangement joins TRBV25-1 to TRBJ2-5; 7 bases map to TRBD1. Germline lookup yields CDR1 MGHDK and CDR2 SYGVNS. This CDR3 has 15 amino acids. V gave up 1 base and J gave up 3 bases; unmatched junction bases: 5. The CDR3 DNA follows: TGTGCCAGCAGTGAATTCGATGGGACAGAAGAGACCCAGTACTTC. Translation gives CASSEFDGTEETQYF.

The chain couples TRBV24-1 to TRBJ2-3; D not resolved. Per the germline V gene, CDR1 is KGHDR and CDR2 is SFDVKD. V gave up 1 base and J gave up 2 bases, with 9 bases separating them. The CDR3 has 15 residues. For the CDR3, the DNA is TGTGCCACCAGTGATTTCAGGCAGACCACAGATACGCAGTATTTT. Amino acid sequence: CATSDFRQTTDTQYF.